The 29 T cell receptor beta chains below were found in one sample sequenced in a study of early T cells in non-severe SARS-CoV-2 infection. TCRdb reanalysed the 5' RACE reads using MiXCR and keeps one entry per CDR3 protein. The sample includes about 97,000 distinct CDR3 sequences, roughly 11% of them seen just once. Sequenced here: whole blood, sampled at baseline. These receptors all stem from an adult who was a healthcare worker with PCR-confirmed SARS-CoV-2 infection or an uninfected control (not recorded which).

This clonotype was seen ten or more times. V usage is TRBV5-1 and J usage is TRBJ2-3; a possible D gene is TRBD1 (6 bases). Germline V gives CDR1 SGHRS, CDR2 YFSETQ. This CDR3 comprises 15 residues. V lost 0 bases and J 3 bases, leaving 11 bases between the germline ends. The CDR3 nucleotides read TGCGCCAGCAGCTTGGAAGGCAGGGGAACAGATACGCAGTATTTT. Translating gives CASSLEGRGTDTQYF.

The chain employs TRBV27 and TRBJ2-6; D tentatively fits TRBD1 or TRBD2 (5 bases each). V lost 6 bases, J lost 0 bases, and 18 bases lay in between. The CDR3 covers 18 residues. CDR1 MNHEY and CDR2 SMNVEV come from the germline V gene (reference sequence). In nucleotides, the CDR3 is TGTGCCAGCAGGGGGAAGTTGGGGGTAAGCTCTGGGGCCAACGTCCTGACTTTC. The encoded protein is CASRGKLGVSSGANVLTF.

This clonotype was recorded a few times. CDR3 DNA sequence: TGTGCCACCCAACCGGACAGGGCAGGCAATCAGCCCCAGCATTTT. This codes for CATQPDRAGNQPQHF. The chain joins TRBV24-1 to TRBJ1-5, with TRBD1 matching 8 bases. The germline V gene has CDR1 KGHDR and CDR2 SFDVKD. This CDR3 has 15 residues. The junction had 8 bases not matched to a gene; V was cut back by 9 bases and J by 2 bases.

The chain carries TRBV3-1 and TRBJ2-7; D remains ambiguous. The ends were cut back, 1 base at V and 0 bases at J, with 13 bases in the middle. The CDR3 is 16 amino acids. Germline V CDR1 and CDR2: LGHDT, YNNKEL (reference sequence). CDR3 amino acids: CASSQAGDPSSYEQYF. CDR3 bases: TGTGCCAGCAGCCAAGCAGGTGACCCAAGCTCCTACGAGCAGTACTTC.

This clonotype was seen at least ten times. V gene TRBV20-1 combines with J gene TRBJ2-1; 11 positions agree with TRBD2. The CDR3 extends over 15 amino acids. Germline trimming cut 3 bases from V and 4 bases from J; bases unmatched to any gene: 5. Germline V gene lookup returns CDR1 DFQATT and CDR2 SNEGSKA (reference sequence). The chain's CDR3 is CSASSGLAAYNEQFF. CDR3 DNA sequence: TGCAGTGCTAGCTCGGGACTAGCGGCTTACAATGAGCAGTTCTTC.

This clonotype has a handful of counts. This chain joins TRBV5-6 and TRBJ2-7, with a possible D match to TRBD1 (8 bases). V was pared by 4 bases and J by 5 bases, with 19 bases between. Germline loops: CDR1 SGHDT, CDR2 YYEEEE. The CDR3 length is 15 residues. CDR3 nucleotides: TGTGCCAGCAGCCCTTTTCGGACAGGGAGGGACGAGCAGTACTTC. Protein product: CASSPFRTGRDEQYF.

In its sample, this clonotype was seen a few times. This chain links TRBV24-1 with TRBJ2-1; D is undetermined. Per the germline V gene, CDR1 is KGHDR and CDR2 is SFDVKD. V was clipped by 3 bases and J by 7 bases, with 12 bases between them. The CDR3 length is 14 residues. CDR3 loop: CATSDKRLENEQFF. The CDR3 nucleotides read TGTGCCACCAGTGATAAAAGATTGGAGAATGAGCAGTTCTTC.

CDR3 amino acids: CASSLASSGYNEQFF. The CDR3 DNA follows: TGTGCCAGCAGCTTAGCCTCTAGCGGCTACAATGAGCAGTTCTTC. The rearrangement uses TRBV7-9 and TRBJ2-1, with TRBD2 identical over 7 bases. V lost 0 bases and J lost 3; bases outside the gene matches: 2. The germline V gene has CDR1 SEHNR and CDR2 FQNEAQ (reference sequence). The CDR3 length is 15 residues.

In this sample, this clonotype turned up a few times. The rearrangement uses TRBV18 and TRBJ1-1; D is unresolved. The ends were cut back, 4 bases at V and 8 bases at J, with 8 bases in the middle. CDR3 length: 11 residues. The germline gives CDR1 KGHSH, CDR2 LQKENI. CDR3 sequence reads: CASSLQSEAFF. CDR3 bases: TGTGCCAGCTCACTACAGTCAGAAGCTTTCTTT.

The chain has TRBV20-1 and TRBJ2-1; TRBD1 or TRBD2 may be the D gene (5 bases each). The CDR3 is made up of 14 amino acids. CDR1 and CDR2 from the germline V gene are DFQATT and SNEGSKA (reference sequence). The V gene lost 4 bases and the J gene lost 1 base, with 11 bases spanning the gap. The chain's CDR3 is CSANRDGSYNEQFF. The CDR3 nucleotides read TGCAGTGCTAACCGGGACGGATCCTACAATGAGCAGTTCTTC.

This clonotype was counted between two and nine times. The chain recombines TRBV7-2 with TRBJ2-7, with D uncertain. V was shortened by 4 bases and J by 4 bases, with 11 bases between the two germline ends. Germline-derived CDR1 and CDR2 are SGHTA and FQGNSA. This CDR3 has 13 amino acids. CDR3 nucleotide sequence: TGTGCCAGCAGCTCGGCGAGAACGTACGAGCAGTACTTC. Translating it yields CASSSARTYEQYF.

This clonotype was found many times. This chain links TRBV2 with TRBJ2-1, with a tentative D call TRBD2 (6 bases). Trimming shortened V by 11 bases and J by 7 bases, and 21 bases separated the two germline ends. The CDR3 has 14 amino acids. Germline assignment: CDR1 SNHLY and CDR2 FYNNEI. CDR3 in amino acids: CASSGSSVGNEQFF. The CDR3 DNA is TGTGCCTCCTCCGGGAGTTCGGTGGGAAATGAGCAGTTCTTC.

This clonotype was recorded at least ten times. CDR3 residues: CATSARQGGMDTQYF. The CDR3 coding sequence is TGTGCCACCAGCGCCCGACAGGGAGGGATGGATACGCAGTATTTT. The genes are TRBV15 and TRBJ2-3, with D perhaps given as TRBD1 or TRBD2 (7 bases each). The germline CDR1 and CDR2 sequences are LNHNV and YYDKDF (reference sequence). This CDR3 region has 15 residues. Trimming pared 5 bases from V and 6 bases from J, leaving 18 bases between.

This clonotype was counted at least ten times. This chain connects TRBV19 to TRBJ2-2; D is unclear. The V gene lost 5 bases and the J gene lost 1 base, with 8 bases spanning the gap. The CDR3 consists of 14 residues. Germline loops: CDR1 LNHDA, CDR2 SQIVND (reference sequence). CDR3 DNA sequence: TGTGCCAGTAGTCGGTCAGGGAACACCGGGGAGCTGTTTTTT. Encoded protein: CASSRSGNTGELFF.

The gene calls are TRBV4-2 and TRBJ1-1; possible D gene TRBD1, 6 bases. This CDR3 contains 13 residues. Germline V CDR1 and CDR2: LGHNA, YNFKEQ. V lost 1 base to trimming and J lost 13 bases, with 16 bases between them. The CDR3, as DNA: TGTGCCAGCAGCCAAGGGGGGATGAACAGGGTTTTCTTT. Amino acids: CASSQGGMNRVFF.

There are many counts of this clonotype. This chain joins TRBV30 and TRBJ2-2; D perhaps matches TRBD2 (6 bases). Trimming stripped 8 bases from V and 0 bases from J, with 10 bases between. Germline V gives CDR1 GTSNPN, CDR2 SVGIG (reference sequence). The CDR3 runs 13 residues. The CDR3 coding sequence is TGTGCCAGGGGACTTTCGAACACCGGGGAGCTGTTTTTT. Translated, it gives CARGLSNTGELFF.

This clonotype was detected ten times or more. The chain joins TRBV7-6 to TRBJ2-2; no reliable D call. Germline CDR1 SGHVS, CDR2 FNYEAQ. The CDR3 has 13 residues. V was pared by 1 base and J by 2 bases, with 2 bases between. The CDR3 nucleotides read TGTGCCAGCAGCTTAGATAACACCGGGGAGCTGTTTTTT. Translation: CASSLDNTGELFF. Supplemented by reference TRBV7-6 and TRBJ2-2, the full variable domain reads GAGVSQSPRYKVTKRGQDVALRCDPISGHVSLYWYRQALGQGPEFLTYFNYEAQQDKSGLPNDRFSAERPEGSISTLTIQRTEQRDSAMYRCASSLDNTGELFFGEGSRLTVL.

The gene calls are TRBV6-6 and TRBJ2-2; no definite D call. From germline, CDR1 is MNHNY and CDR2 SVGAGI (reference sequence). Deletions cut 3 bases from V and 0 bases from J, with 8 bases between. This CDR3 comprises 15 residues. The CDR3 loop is CASSYLRTNTGELFF. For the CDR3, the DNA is TGTGCCAGCAGTTATCTACGGACGAACACCGGGGAGCTGTTTTTT.

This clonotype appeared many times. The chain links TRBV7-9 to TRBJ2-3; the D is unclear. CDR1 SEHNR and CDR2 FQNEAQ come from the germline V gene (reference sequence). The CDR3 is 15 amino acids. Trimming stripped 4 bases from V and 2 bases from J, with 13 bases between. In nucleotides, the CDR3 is TGTGCCAGCAGCTCGCGGCTTCTTTACACAGATACGCAGTATTTT. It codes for CASSSRLLYTDTQYF.

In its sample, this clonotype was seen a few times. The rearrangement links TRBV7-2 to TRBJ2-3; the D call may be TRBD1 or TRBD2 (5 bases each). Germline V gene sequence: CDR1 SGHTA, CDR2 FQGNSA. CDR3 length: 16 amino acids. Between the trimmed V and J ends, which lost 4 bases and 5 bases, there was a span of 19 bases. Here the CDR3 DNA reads TGTGCCAGCAGCTACGCCGGGCCGCCGAGGGGAGATACGCAGTATTTT. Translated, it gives CASSYAGPPRGDTQYF.

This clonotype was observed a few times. This CDR3 reads CASSFGGQPSTDTQYF. The CDR3 DNA reads TGTGCCAGCAGCTTTGGGGGACAGCCAAGCACAGATACGCAGTATTTT. This sequence joins TRBV7-9 and TRBJ2-3; TRBD1 aligns across 7 bases. The CDR3 covers 16 residues. Trimming removed 3 bases from V and 0 bases from J; junction bases left unmatched: 6. Germline V gives CDR1 SEHNR, CDR2 FQNEAQ (reference sequence).

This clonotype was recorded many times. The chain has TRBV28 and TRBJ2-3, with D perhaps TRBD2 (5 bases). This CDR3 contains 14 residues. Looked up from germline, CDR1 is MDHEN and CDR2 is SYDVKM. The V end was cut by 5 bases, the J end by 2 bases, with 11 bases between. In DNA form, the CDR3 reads TGTGCCAGCAGTAGCAGCGGTCACACAGATACGCAGTATTTT. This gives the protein CASSSSGHTDTQYF.

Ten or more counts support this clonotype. CDR3 in DNA: TGCAGCGTTGAGATCGGGCTAGGTGGCTACACCTTC. Encoded protein: CSVEIGLGGYTF. The J gene is TRBJ1-2, the V gene TRBV29-1; D is unclear. This CDR3 is built from 12 residues. The germline V gene encodes CDR1 SQVTM and CDR2 ANQGSEA. Trimming took 3 bases from V and 7 from J, leaving 12 bases between them.

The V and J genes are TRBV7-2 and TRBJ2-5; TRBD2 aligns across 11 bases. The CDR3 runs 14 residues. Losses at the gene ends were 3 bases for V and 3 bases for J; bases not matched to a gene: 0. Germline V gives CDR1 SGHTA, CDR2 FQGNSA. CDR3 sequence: CASSLGLAEETQYF. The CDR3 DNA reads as TGTGCCAGCAGCTTGGGACTAGCGGAAGAGACCCAGTACTTC.

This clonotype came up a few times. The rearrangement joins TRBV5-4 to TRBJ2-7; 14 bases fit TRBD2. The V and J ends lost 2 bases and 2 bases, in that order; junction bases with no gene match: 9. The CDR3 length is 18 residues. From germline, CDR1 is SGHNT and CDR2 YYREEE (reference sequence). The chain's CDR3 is CASSFPGLAGAGPYEQYF. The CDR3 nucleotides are TGTGCCAGCAGCTTCCCGGGACTAGCGGGAGCGGGTCCCTACGAGCAGTACTTC.

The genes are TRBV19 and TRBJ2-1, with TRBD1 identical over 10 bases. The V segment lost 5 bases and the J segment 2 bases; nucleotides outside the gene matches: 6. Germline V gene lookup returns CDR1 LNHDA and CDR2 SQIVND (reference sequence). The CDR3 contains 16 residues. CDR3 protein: CASSQGTGVPYNEQFF. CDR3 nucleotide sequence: TGTGCCAGTAGTCAAGGGACAGGGGTTCCCTACAATGAGCAGTTCTTC. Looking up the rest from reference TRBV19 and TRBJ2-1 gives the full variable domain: DGGITQSPKYLFRKEGQNVTLSCEQNLNHDAMYWYRQDPGQGLRLIYYSQIVNDFQKGDIAEGYSVSREKKESFPLTVTSAQKNPTAFYLCASSQGTGVPYNEQFFGPGTRLTVL.

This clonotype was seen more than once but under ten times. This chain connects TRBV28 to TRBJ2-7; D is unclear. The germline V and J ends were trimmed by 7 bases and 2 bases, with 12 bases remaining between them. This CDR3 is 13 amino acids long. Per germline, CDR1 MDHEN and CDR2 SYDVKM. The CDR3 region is CASIGQATYEQYF. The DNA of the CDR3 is TGTGCCAGCATAGGGCAGGCCACCTACGAGCAGTACTTC.

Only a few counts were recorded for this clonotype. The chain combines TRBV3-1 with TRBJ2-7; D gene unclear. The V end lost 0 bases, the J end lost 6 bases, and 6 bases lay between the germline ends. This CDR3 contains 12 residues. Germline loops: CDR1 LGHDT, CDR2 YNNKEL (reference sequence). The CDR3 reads CASSQDRAEQYF. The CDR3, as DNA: TGTGCCAGCAGCCAAGATCGGGCCGAGCAGTACTTC.

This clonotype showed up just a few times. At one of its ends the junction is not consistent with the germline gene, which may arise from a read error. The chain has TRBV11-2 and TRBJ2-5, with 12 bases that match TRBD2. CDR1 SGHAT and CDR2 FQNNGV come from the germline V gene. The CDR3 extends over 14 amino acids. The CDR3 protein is CASSPGLAGIVRHF. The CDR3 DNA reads TGTGCCAGCAGCCCAGGACTAGCGGGAATCGTCCGGCACTTC.